The 7 T cell receptor beta chains in this list originate from one sample, sequenced in a study of blood T cell repertoires in COVID-19. The data were produced by immunoSEQ multiplex PCR, yet TCRdb's version contains in-frame clones alone and is incomplete. This sample carries roughly 150,000 clones, roughly 90% of them seen once, and the ten largest clones take around 2.9%. Sequencing was performed on peripheral blood. Every receptor here comes from a man aged 55 to 69 with acute or convalescent COVID-19.

The rearrangement links TRBV7-6 to TRBJ2-1; 9 bases map to TRBD2. The CDR3 spans 15 residues. Per the germline V gene, CDR1 is SGHVS and CDR2 is FNYEAQ. After removal of 1 base from V and 8 bases from J, the junction contained 6 bases not matched to a gene. The CDR3: CASSLVASGEDEQFF. The DNA of the CDR3 is TGTGCCAGCAGCTTAGTGGCTAGCGGGGAAGATGAGCAGTTCTTC.

In its sample, this clone was seen once. The CDR3, as DNA: TGTGCCAGTAGTGTCCCTCCTAACTATGGCTACACCTTC. This sequence encodes CASSVPPNYGYTF. The J gene is TRBJ1-2, the V gene TRBV19; D uncertain. CDR1 LNHDA and CDR2 SQIVND come from the germline V gene (reference sequence). This CDR3 is 13 amino acids long. V lost 5 bases and J 0 bases, leaving 7 bases between the germline ends. Looking up the rest from reference TRBV19 and TRBJ1-2 gives the full variable domain: DGGITQSPKYLFRKEGQNVTLSCEQNLNHDAMYWYRQDPGQGLRLIYYSQIVNDFQKGDIAEGYSVSREKKESFPLTVTSAQKNPTAFYLCASSVPPNYGYTFGSGTRLTVV.

The chain joins TRBV7-2 to TRBJ2-3; 7 bases fit TRBD1. Germline V gene sequence: CDR1 SGHTA, CDR2 FQGNSA. CDR3 length equals 14 residues. J lost 6 bases, V lost 5 bases, and 8 bases had no gene match. CDR3 coding DNA: TGTGCCAGCAGCCCCCGACAGGGTCGGGATACGCAGTATTTT. Residues: CASSPRQGRDTQYF.

V usage is TRBV5-1 and J usage is TRBJ1-2; D unclear. Deletions cut 0 bases from V and 8 bases from J, with 14 bases between. From germline, CDR1 is SGHRS and CDR2 YFSETQ. The CDR3 covers 14 residues. CDR3 in amino acids: CASSLDVAVGGYTF. The CDR3, as DNA: TGCGCCAGCAGCTTGGACGTCGCGGTAGGCGGCTACACCTTC.

The gene calls are TRBV30 and TRBJ1-1, with D unresolved. The CDR3 spans 16 residues. The V end lost 1 base, the J end lost 0 bases, and 15 bases lay between the germline ends. Looked up from germline, CDR1 is GTSNPN and CDR2 is SVGIG (reference sequence). The CDR3 protein is CAWSGGRTYMNTEAFF. The CDR3 coding sequence is TGTGCCTGGAGTGGTGGGAGAACCTACATGAACACTGAAGCTTTCTTT.

This chain links TRBV3-1 (or the pseudogene TRBV3-2) with TRBJ1-2; no firm D call. The germline gives CDR1 LGHDT, CDR2 YNNKEL (reference sequence). V was cut by 0 bases and J by 4 bases, with 9 bases left in between. The CDR3 has 14 residues. DNA of the CDR3: TGTGCCAGCAGCCAAGATTATAACGGCTATGGCTACACCTTC. Translating gives CASSQDYNGYGYTF.

This chain uses TRBV30 with TRBJ1-2; possibly TRBD1 for D (5 bases). CDR1 GTSNPN and CDR2 SVGIG come from the germline V gene (reference sequence). The CDR3 runs 12 residues. Trimming removed 0 bases at V and 7 bases at J, with 9 bases between. This chain's CDR3 is CAWSVPGGGYTF. The CDR3 region has the DNA TGTGCCTGGAGTGTACCCGGGGGTGGCTACACCTTC. Variable domain in full (rest from reference TRBV30 and TRBJ1-2): SQTIHQWPATLVQPVGSPLSLECTVEGTSNPNLYWYRQAAGRGLQLLFYSVGIGQISSEVPQNLSASRPQDRQFILSSKKLLLSDSGFYLCAWSVPGGGYTFGSGTRLTVV.